Listed here are 30 T cell receptor beta chains from one sample, sequenced in a study of T-cell reconstitution after alpha-beta-depleted transplantation in children. Construction of the TCRbeta library involved unique molecular identifiers. TCRdb re-called the PCR reads with MiXCR, one entry per CDR3 protein. Of fewer than 550,000 distinct CDR3 sequences listed, 11% are singletons. The sample in question was PBMCs from the stem cell graft donor, obtained from the stem cell graft. The receptors derive from a human donor who donated a stem cell graft to a child with acute myeloid leukemia.

This clonotype appeared a few times. The chain recombines TRBV6-5 with TRBJ1-2, with 8 bases identical to TRBD1. Trimming took 4 bases from V and 4 from J; bases not matched to a gene: 5. There are 14 residues in the CDR3. In germline, CDR1 is MNHEY, CDR2 SVGAGI. This CDR3 reads CASSLGQASYGYTF. Here the CDR3 DNA reads TGTGCCAGCAGTTTGGGACAGGCTTCCTATGGCTACACCTTC.

The table lists this clonotype with many counts. This rearrangement joins TRBV6-2 or TRBV6-3 to TRBJ2-5; 7 bases map to TRBD2. Germline V gives CDR1 MNHEY, CDR2 SVGEGT. V lost 3 bases and J lost 4; bases outside the gene matches: 5. The CDR3 loop spans 14 amino acids. CDR3 nucleotides: TGTGCCAGCAGTTATTACGGCGGGGGAGAGACCCAGTACTTC. Translating it yields CASSYYGGGETQYF.

The chain couples TRBV7-8 to TRBJ2-7, with TRBD1 matching 8 bases. This CDR3 is 16 amino acids long. Germline V gives CDR1 SGHVS, CDR2 FQNEAQ. V shed 4 bases and J 2 bases; nucleotides not matched to a gene: 10. The CDR3 loop is CASSSKTGADPYEQYV. CDR3 bases: TGTGCCAGCAGCTCAAAGACAGGGGCCGACCCCTACGAGCAGTACGTC.

This clonotype was picked up many times. The chain links TRBV5-1 to TRBJ1-2, with 9 bases aligning to TRBD1. Germline V lookup: CDR1 SGHRS, CDR2 YFSETQ. V trimming: 0 bases; J trimming: 8 bases; junction bases outside the gene matches: 5. The CDR3 is made up of 14 amino acids. Here the CDR3 reads CASSLAGQGKGYTF. DNA of the CDR3: TGCGCCAGCAGCTTGGCCGGACAGGGGAAAGGCTACACCTTC.

This clonotype came up a few times. The chain is built from TRBV4-3 and TRBJ2-5; 8 nucleotides agree with TRBD1. The length of the CDR3 is 13 residues. Germline values: CDR1 LGHNA, CDR2 YSLEER. V gave up 3 bases and J gave up 4 bases; unmatched junction bases: 1. Written as DNA, the CDR3 is TGCGCCAGCAGCCACGGACAGGGAGAGACCCAGTACTTC. Its protein is CASSHGQGETQYF.

The J gene is TRBJ2-3, the V gene TRBV20-1; 7 bases align to TRBD2. The CDR3 covers 15 residues. Germline lookup yields CDR1 DFQATT and CDR2 SNEGSKA (reference sequence). With 6 bases clipped from V and 2 bases from J, the junction kept 11 bases outside the gene matches. The CDR3 here is CSAPRLAQTTDTQYF. The DNA of the CDR3 is TGCAGTGCCCCTCGACTAGCCCAAACCACAGATACGCAGTATTTT.

This clonotype was picked up a small number of times. The V and J genes are TRBV4-2 and TRBJ2-1; the match to TRBD2 covers 7 bases. Looked up from germline, CDR1 is LGHNA and CDR2 is YNFKEQ. The trim removed 0 bases at V and 6 bases at J, leaving 11 bases unmatched. The CDR3 extends over 17 amino acids. The CDR3 loop reads CASSQDLVGGPANEQFF. In DNA, the CDR3 is TGTGCCAGCAGCCAAGATTTAGTGGGAGGGCCCGCCAATGAGCAGTTCTTC.

This chain uses TRBV27 with TRBJ2-6; D is ambiguous. V lost 7 bases and J 0 bases, leaving 10 bases between the germline ends. The CDR3 spans 15 residues. Germline loops: CDR1 MNHEY, CDR2 SMNVEV (reference sequence). This chain's CDR3 is CASTFRVSGANVLTF. For the CDR3, the DNA is TGTGCCAGCACCTTTAGGGTCTCTGGGGCCAACGTCCTGACTTTC.

Only a few counts were recorded for this clonotype. J is TRBJ1-3 and V is TRBV4-1; D call uncertain. V lost 2 bases to trimming and J lost 2 bases, with 7 bases between them. Germline CDR1 and CDR2: MGHRA and YSYEKL. The CDR3 length is 14 residues. The DNA for the CDR3 is TGCGCCAGCAGCCAATGGGTTGCTGGAAACACCATATATTTT. This codes for CASSQWVAGNTIYF.

V gene TRBV20-1 combines with J gene TRBJ2-3, with TRBD2 matching over 15 bases. With V trimmed by 3 bases and J by 4 bases, 23 bases remained unmatched. The CDR3 runs 22 residues. In germline, CDR1 is DFQATT, CDR2 SNEGSKA (reference sequence). This chain's CDR3 is CSASSQRETGTSGGTRADTQYF. CDR3 nucleotides: TGCAGTGCTAGTTCACAAAGGGAGACCGGGACTAGCGGGGGGACTCGGGCAGATACGCAGTATTTT.

The sample holds a few counts of this clonotype. The chain joins TRBV24-1 to TRBJ2-3; D remains ambiguous. V was shortened by 3 bases and J by 3 bases, with 6 bases between the two germline ends. Germline V gives CDR1 KGHDR, CDR2 SFDVKD. The CDR3 has 13 residues. CDR3 residues: CATSDGKTDTQYF. The CDR3 nucleotides are TGTGCCACCAGTGATGGGAAAACAGATACGCAGTATTTT.

On this clonotype itself: The germline gene is not matched at one end of the junction; a read error may be the cause. The gene calls are TRBV5-8 and TRBJ2-3; D possibly corresponds to TRBD2 (6 bases). CDR3 length: 14 amino acids. Germline V gene sequence: CDR1 SGHTS, CDR2 YDEGEE. The CDR3 DNA reads as TGTGCCATCAGCTTCGGGGGATCCGCAGATACGCAGTATTTT. Encoded protein: CAISFGGSADTQYF.

The chain couples TRBV7-2 to TRBJ2-1, with D perhaps matching TRBD2 (7 bases). Trimming left V 10 bases short and J 4 bases short, with 14 bases between. Germline loops: CDR1 SGHTA, CDR2 FQGNSA. CDR3 length equals 13 residues. The CDR3 spells CATRRGLYNEQFF. CDR3 nucleotides: TGTGCCACCAGGCGGGGGCTATACAATGAGCAGTTCTTC.

This clonotype was recorded at least ten times. The V and J genes are TRBV7-8 and TRBJ2-1; 11 nucleotides align to TRBD2. V shed 5 bases, J shed 10 bases, and the junction held 16 bases outside the gene matches. CDR1 is SGHVS, CDR2 FQNEAQ, per germline. This CDR3 is 17 amino acids long. In DNA form, the CDR3 reads TGTGCCAGCAGCCCGCCGACTGGTAGCGGGAGGGCTGGGGAGCAGTTCTTC. Amino acids: CASSPPTGSGRAGEQFF.

This clonotype was observed a few times. The genes are TRBV7-3 and TRBJ2-5; D is undetermined. Trimming cost V 6 bases and J 4 bases, with 12 bases left between them. The CDR3 runs 13 residues. Germline V lookup: CDR1 SGHTA, CDR2 FQGTGA. Here the CDR3 DNA reads TGTGCCAGCAGTCCTACCATCCTAGAGACCCAGTACTTC. This sequence encodes CASSPTILETQYF.

This clonotype was observed at least ten times. This chain's CDR3 is CASSPEVNTEAFF. The CDR3 bases are TGCGCCAGCAGCCCGGAGGTGAACACTGAAGCTTTCTTT. The rearrangement uses TRBV5-1 and TRBJ1-1; no reliable D call. Germline-derived CDR1 and CDR2 are SGHRS and YFSETQ. This CDR3 spans 13 amino acids. The V end was cut by 4 bases, the J end by 0 bases, with 7 bases between.

The chain employs TRBV27 and TRBJ1-5; D is undetermined. Germline lookup yields CDR1 MNHEY and CDR2 SMNVEV (reference sequence). The CDR3 has 15 amino acids. V lost 0 bases and J lost 7, with 13 bases in between. CDR3 bases: TGTGCCAGCAGTTTATCGCGGACCTCCGTCCAGCCCCAGCATTTT. As protein: CASSLSRTSVQPQHF.

This clonotype was recorded a few times. V and J are TRBV12-3 or TRBV12-4 and TRBJ2-3; tentative D call: TRBD1 (6 bases). The CDR3 totals 15 residues. V gave up 5 bases and J gave up 0 bases, with 12 bases separating them. The CDR3 DNA sequence: TGTGCCAGCAGTCCTCGGACAGCGAGCACAGATACGCAGTATTTT. It specifies CASSPRTASTDTQYF.

This clonotype was seen ten or more times. A junction end diverges from the germline sequence, so it may reflect a read error. The chain has TRBV7-7 and TRBJ2-1; D perhaps matches TRBD1 (5 bases). Germline lookup yields CDR1 SSHAT and CDR2 FNYEAQ (reference sequence). CDR3 length: 14 residues. The CDR3 coding sequence is TGTGCTAGCAGCCGAACCCAGGGTTTTGATGAGCAGTTCTTC. Translated: CASSRTQGFDEQFF.

This clonotype has just a few counts. The chain joins TRBV29-1 to TRBJ2-7, with D perhaps TRBD2 (6 bases). There are 11 residues in the CDR3. V was clipped by 4 bases and J by 6 bases, with 10 bases between them. Germline V gene sequence: CDR1 SQVTM, CDR2 ANQGSEA. CDR3 sequence (DNA): TGCAGCGTTGGGGACGGGGGCGAGCAGTACTTC. Amino acids: CSVGDGGEQYF.

The chain links TRBV5-1 to TRBJ2-2, with 10 bases aligning to TRBD2. This CDR3 has 15 residues. V lost 4 bases and J lost 5; bases outside the gene matches: 5. Germline CDR1 reads SGHRS; CDR2 reads YFSETQ. Here the CDR3 DNA reads TGCGCCAGCAGCCAACTAGCGGGGACGACCGGGGAGCTGTTTTTT. This sequence encodes CASSQLAGTTGELFF.

The chain recombines TRBV7-6 with TRBJ2-5; TRBD2 might be the D (6 bases). Germline CDR1 and CDR2: SGHVS and FNYEAQ. CDR3 length equals 11 residues. V lost 7 bases to trimming and J lost 9 bases, with 12 bases between them. Written as DNA, the CDR3 is TGTGCCAGCACCAACGGGGAGGCCCAGTACTTC. As protein: CASTNGEAQYF.

This clonotype was counted between two and nine times. For the CDR3, the DNA is TGTGCCAGCAGTCCTGAGACCCAGTACTTC. Its translation: CASSPETQYF. This chain connects TRBV27 to TRBJ2-5; no definite D call. Germline V gene lookup returns CDR1 MNHEY and CDR2 SMNVEV (reference sequence). Trimming pared 5 bases from V and 5 bases from J, leaving 3 bases between. The CDR3 extends over 10 amino acids.

This clonotype was counted many times. V and J are TRBV12-3 or TRBV12-4 and TRBJ2-1; unclear D gene. Trimming removed 0 bases at V and 9 bases at J, with 12 bases between. This CDR3 has 14 residues. Written as DNA, the CDR3 is TGTGCCAGCAGTTTAGCCCTTTATGGTCGTGAGCAGTTCTTC. Protein product: CASSLALYGREQFF.

This clonotype was observed a few times. This sequence joins TRBV12-3 or TRBV12-4 and TRBJ2-1; no reliable D call. Trimming took off 3 bases at V and 5 bases at J, with 8 bases between the two ends. This CDR3 comprises 13 residues. The CDR3 DNA reads as TGTGCCAGCAGTTTTAACCAGAACAATGAGCAGTTCTTC. This encodes CASSFNQNNEQFF.

The V gene is TRBV12-3 or TRBV12-4, the J gene TRBJ2-2; the match to TRBD2 covers 9 bases. This CDR3 has 15 amino acids. The V and J ends lost 8 bases and 6 bases, in that order; junction bases with no gene match: 10. CDR3 sequence: CASLPQGTSPGELFF. As DNA, the CDR3 is TGTGCCAGCCTCCCACAGGGGACTAGCCCCGGGGAGCTGTTTTTT.

In its sample, this clonotype was seen many times. This sequence joins TRBV5-5 and TRBJ2-5; D is ambiguous. V was pared by 0 bases and J by 1 base, with 10 bases between. Looked up from germline, CDR1 is SGHKS and CDR2 is YYEKEE (reference sequence). This CDR3 has 15 amino acids. CDR3 bases: TGTGCCAGCAGCTTGGTTGTGGCCACCCAAGAGACCCAGTACTTC. Its translation: CASSLVVATQETQYF.

Only a few counts were recorded for this clonotype. The chain joins TRBV20-1 to TRBJ2-4; D gene uncertain. This CDR3 contains 13 residues. The V end was cut by 6 bases, the J end by 0 bases, with 9 bases between. Germline V gene lookup returns CDR1 DFQATT and CDR2 SNEGSKA (reference sequence). CDR3 residues: CSAATVAKNIQYF. The DNA of the CDR3 is TGCAGTGCCGCGACTGTAGCCAAAAACATTCAGTACTTC.

V and J are TRBV5-1 and TRBJ2-3; 14 bases match TRBD2. The ends lost 3 bases at V and 6 bases at J; junction bases unmatched: 6. In germline, CDR1 is SGHRS, CDR2 YFSETQ. This CDR3 is 16 amino acids long. This CDR3 reads CASSSRLAGGHDTQYF. The CDR3 DNA is TGCGCCAGCAGCTCCAGACTAGCGGGGGGGCATGATACGCAGTATTTT.

The genes are TRBV4-3 and TRBJ1-5, with D maybe TRBD1 (6 bases). Trimming shortened V by 0 bases and J by 5 bases, and 11 bases separated the two germline ends. This CDR3 has 15 residues. Germline CDR1 is LGHNA and CDR2 is YSLEER. CDR3 amino acids: CASSQDVGADQPQHF. The CDR3 DNA sequence: TGCGCCAGCAGCCAAGATGTGGGGGCCGATCAGCCCCAGCATTTT.